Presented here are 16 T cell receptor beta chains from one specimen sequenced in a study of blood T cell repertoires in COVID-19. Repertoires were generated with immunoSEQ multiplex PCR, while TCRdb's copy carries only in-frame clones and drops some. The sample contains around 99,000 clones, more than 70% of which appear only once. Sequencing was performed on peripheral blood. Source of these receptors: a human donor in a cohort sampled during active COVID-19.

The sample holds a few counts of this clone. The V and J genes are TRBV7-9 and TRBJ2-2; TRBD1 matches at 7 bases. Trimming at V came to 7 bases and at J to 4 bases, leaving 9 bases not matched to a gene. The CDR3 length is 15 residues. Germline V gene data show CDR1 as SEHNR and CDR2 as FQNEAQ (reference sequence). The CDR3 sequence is CASTRQGLSTGELFF. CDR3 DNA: TGTGCCAGCACCAGACAGGGCCTTTCCACCGGGGAGCTGTTTTTT.

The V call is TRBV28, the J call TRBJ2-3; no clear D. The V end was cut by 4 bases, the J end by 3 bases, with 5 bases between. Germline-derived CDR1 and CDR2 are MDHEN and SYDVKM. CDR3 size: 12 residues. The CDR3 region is CASSSTTDTQYF. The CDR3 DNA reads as TGTGCCAGCAGTTCCACAACAGATACGCAGTATTTT.

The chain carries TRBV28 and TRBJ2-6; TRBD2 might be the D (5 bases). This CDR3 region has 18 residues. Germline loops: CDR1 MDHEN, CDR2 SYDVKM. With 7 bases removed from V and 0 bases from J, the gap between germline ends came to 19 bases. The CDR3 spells CASTRSSPMSSGANVLTF. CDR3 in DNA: TGTGCCAGCACTAGATCTAGCCCCATGAGCTCTGGGGCCAACGTCCTGACTTTC. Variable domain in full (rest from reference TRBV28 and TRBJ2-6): DVKVTQSSRYLVKRTGEKVFLECVQDMDHENMFWYRQDPGLGLRLIYFSYDVKMKEKGDIPEGYSVSREKKERFSLILESASTNQTSMYLCASTRSSPMSSGANVLTFGAGSRLTVL.

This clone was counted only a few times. CDR3 sequence: CASSQATTGVPLHF. CDR3 nucleotide sequence: TGCGCCAGCAGCCAAGCTACTACAGGGGTCCCCCTCCACTTT. The rearrangement joins TRBV4-1 to TRBJ1-6, with 7 bases aligning to TRBD1. Germline V gene sequence: CDR1 MGHRA, CDR2 YSYEKL. V shed 1 base and J 13 bases; nucleotides not matched to a gene: 7. The CDR3 extends over 14 amino acids.

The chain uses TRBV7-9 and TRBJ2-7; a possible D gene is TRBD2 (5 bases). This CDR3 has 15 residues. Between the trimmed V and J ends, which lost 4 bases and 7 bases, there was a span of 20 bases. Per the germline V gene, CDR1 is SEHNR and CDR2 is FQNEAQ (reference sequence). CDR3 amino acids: CASSSARSSLGEQYV. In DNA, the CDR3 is TGTGCCAGCAGCTCCGCGCGGTCTAGCTTGGGGGAGCAGTACGTC.

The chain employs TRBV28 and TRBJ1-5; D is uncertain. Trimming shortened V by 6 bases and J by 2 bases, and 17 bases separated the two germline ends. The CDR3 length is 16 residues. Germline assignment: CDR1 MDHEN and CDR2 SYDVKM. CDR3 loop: CASRFSGSYGNQPQHF. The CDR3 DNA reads TGTGCCAGCAGGTTTTCAGGCTCATACGGCAATCAGCCCCAGCATTTT.

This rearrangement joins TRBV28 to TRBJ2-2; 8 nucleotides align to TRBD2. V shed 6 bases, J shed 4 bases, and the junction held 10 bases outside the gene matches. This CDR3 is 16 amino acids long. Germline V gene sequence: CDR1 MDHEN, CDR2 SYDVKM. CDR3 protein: CASRYGIAGLTGELFF. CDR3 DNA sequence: TGTGCCAGCAGATACGGGATAGCGGGACTCACCGGGGAGCTGTTTTTT.

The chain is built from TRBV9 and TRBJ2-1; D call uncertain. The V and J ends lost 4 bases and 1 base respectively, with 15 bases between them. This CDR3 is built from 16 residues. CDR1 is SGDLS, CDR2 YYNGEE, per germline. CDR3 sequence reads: CASSPWATTSYNEQFF. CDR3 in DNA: TGTGCCAGCAGCCCCTGGGCTACGACATCCTACAATGAGCAGTTCTTC.

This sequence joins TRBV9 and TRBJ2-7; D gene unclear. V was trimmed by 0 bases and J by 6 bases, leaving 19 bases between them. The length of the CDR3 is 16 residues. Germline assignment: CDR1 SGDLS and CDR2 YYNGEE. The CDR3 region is CASSVGGVQWPGEQYF. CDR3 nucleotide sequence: TGTGCCAGCAGCGTAGGAGGCGTCCAATGGCCCGGCGAGCAGTACTTC.

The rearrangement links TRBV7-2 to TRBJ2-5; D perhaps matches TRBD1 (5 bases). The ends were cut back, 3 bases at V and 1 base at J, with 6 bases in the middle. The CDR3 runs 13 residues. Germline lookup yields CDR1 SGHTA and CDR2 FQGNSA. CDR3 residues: CASSFRAQETQYF. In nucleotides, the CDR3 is TGTGCCAGCAGCTTCAGGGCCCAAGAGACCCAGTACTTC.

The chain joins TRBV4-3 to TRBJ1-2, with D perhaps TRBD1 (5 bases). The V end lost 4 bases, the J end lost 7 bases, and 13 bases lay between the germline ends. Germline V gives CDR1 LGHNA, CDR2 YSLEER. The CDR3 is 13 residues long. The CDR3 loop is CASSPHGGTGYTF. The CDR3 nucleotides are TGCGCCAGCAGCCCCCACGGAGGGACTGGCTACACCTTC.

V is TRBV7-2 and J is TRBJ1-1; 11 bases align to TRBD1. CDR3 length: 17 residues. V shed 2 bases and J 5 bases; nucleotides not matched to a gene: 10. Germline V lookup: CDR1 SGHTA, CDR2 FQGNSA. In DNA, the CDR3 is TGTGCCAGCAGCTTAATAGGACAGGGGGCTTTAGGAACTGAAGCTTTCTTT. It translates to CASSLIGQGALGTEAFF.

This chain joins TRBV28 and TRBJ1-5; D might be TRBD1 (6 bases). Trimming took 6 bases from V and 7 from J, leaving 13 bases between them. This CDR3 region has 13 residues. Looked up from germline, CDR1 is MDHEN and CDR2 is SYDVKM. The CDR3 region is CASRFTGKQPQHF. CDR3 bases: TGTGCCAGCAGATTTACAGGGAAACAGCCCCAGCATTTT.

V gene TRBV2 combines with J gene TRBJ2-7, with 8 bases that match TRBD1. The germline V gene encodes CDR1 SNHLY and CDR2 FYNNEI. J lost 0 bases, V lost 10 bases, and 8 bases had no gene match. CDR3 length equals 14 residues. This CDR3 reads CATQGGQGSYEQYF. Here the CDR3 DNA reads TGTGCCACCCAGGGTGGACAGGGCTCCTACGAGCAGTACTTC.

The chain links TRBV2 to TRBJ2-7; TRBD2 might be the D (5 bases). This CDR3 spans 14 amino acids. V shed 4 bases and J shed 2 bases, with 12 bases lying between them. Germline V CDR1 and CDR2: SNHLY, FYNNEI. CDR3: CASSATEGPYEQYF. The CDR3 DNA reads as TGTGCCAGCAGTGCTACCGAGGGCCCCTACGAGCAGTACTTC.

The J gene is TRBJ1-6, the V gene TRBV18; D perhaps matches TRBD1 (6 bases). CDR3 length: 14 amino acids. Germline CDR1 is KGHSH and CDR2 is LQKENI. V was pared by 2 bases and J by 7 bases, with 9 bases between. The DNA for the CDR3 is TGTGCCAGCTCACCAGACGGGACAAATTCACCCCTCCACTTT. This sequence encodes CASSPDGTNSPLHF.